This T cell receptor beta chain was sequenced during a study of control samples from healthy donors and cancer patients. CDR1 and CDR2 (germline): SNHLY, FYNNEI. The CDR3 spans 13 residues. Trimming removed 4 bases from V and 6 bases from J, with 12 bases in between. Using immunoSEQ multiplex PCR, the repertoire was profiled, and TCRdb retains in-frame clones only, with some absent. Found here are about 170,000 clones, about 94% of them singletons; the top ten hold approximately 4%. The clonotype originates from a woman aged 55-69 years in good health. The genes are TRBV2 and TRBJ1-1; D unclear. Material: blood. The CDR3 region is CASSGHMGAEAFF. The DNA for the CDR3 is TGTGCCAGCAGTGGACATATGGGCGCTGAAGCTTTCTTT.